This T cell receptor (beta chain) was profiled in a study of blood T cell repertoires in COVID-19. Study-wide context: The samples span acute and convalescent COVID-19 from the United States, Italy and Spain. Sample material is recorded as cDNA or gDNA derived from T cells, B-cell-depleted T cells, or PBMCs.

The table came from immunoSEQ multiplex PCR; TCRdb's copy has only in-frame clones and leaves some out. The table lists approximately 260,000 clones, 70% to 90% of them singletons. In its sample, this clone was seen once. Study members were between roughly 18 and 90 years old and lived in approximately 25 US regions. Researchers sorted participants into cohorts using their self-reported clinical history. This CDR3 has 12 amino acids. The germline V and J ends were trimmed by 2 bases and 8 bases, with 7 bases remaining between them. Per germline, CDR1 SGHNT and CDR2 YENEEA. The material sequenced was PBMCs or T cells enriched from blood (not recorded which). The sequence derives from a woman between 40 and 55 years old with acute COVID-19. The rearrangement joins TRBV11-3 to TRBJ2-1; D call uncertain. The CDR3 DNA sequence: TGTGCCAGCAGCTTAAATGGAGATGAGCAGTTCTTC. This translates into CASSLNGDEQFF.